The rows below give T cell receptor beta chains drawn from one sample of a study of OX40 agonist ivuxolimab in advanced cancers. Repertoires were generated with immunoSEQ multiplex PCR, while TCRdb's copy carries only in-frame clones and drops some. The table has 50,000 to 85,000 clones, 85% seen once; the top ten hold under 4.5%. The source was CD4+ or CD8+ T cells sorted from blood, collected in a trial of the OX40 agonist ivuxolimab. These receptors were taken from an adult with an advanced solid tumor such as melanoma, head and neck, liver or kidney cancer. Each CDR3 is given with its conserved first and last residue. A D gene is named only where the DNA matches it firmly. Clone sizes are given selectively: once, few, many, or a class where the clone is expanded.

v_gene,abundance,j_gene,d_gene,CDR3nt,CDR3aa
TRBV7-2,NA,TRBJ1-5,TRBD1,TGTGCCAGCAGCTTAGTGGGGACAGGAAATCAGCCCCAGCATTTT,CASSLVGTGNQPQHF
TRBV9,few,TRBJ2-7,NA,TGTGCCAGCAGCGTATCCGCCGGGGTTCTTATCTACGAGCAGTACTTC,CASSVSAGVLIYEQYF
TRBV5-4,NA,TRBJ1-2,NA,TGTGCCAGCAGCTTTCTTCAGAGCGGTGGCTACACCTTC,CASSFLQSGGYTF
TRBV7-9,NA,TRBJ1-1,NA,TGTGCCAGCAGCTTAGCAGGGGGGAACACTGAAGCTTTCTTT,CASSLAGGNTEAFF
TRBV5-6,NA,TRBJ1-1,NA,TGTGCCAGCAGCTTTATTCCGGGGGTGAACACTGAAGCTTTCTTT,CASSFIPGVNTEAFF
TRBV19,NA,TRBJ1-5,NA,TGTGCCAGTAGTGACGCCTACAGAGACCAGCCCCAGCATTTT,CASSDAYRDQPQHF
TRBV5-1,NA,TRBJ2-2,NA,TGCGCCAGCAGCTGGGGACGGCCCGCGAACACCGGGGAGCTGTTTTTT,CASSWGRPANTGELFF
TRBV28,NA,TRBJ2-4,NA,TGTGCCAGCAGTTTTGGGGGCTTGGGGTCCCTAAACATTCAGTACTTC,CASSFGGLGSLNIQYF
TRBV5-1,NA,TRBJ2-1,NA,TGCGCCAGCAGCTCACCGGGCAATGAGCAGTTCTTC,CASSSPGNEQFF
TRBV7-9,NA,TRBJ2-7,TRBD1,TGTGCCAGCAGCCGAACAGGGGCGGGTGACGAGCAGTACTTC,CASSRTGAGDEQYF
TRBV6-5,NA,TRBJ1-6,TRBD1,TGTGCCAGCACTCAAAGGGGACAGGGCAATTCACCCCTCCACTTT,CASTQRGQGNSPLHF
TRBV10-2,NA,TRBJ1-4,NA,TGCGCCAGCAGTGAGGCGGGGGGGGTTTACGAAAAACTGTTTTTT,CASSEAGGVYEKLFF
TRBV10-3,NA,TRBJ2-2,NA,TGTGCCATCAGGACAGGCCTAATCGCGAACACCGGGGAGCTGTTTTTT,CAIRTGLIANTGELFF
TRBV29-1,NA,TRBJ2-5,NA,TGCAGCTATTTCCGAGAGACCCAGTACTTC,CSYFRETQYF
TRBV7-2,NA,TRBJ2-7,TRBD1,TGTGCCAGCAGCTTAGCAGGGGGCCGGTACGAGCAGTACTTC,CASSLAGGRYEQYF
TRBV7-2,NA,TRBJ1-1,NA,TGTGCCAGCAGCTTCGGAGGATCATTAACTGAAGCTTTCTTT,CASSFGGSLTEAFF
TRBV5-1,NA,TRBJ1-1,NA,TGCGCCAGCAGCTTGGTGGGGCGCATGAACACTGAAGCTTTCTTT,CASSLVGRMNTEAFF
TRBV25-1,NA,TRBJ2-1,TRBD2,TGTGCCAGCAGTGGCCCAGAGCGGGGGCCTTTCAGTGAGCAGTTCTTC,CASSGPERGPFSEQFF
TRBV7-3,NA,TRBJ2-5,TRBD2,TGTGCCAGCAGCTTGACTAGCGCTCAAGAGACCCAGTACTTC,CASSLTSAQETQYF
TRBV19,NA,TRBJ1-5,TRBD1,TGTGCCAGTAGTTCTGCCTCCCCGGACAGGGGCCAGCCCCAGCATTTT,CASSSASPDRGQPQHF
TRBV4-3,NA,TRBJ2-2,TRBD1,TGCGCCAGCAGCCAAGGGACAGGGAGAACCGGGGAGCTGTTTTTT,CASSQGTGRTGELFF
TRBV7-2,NA,TRBJ1-1,NA,TGTGCCAGCAGCGTCGTGAGACTGGCCACTGAAGCTTTCTTT,CASSVVRLATEAFF